These 19 T cell receptor beta chains were all obtained from the same sample, sequenced in a study of cytotoxic CD8 clonotypes in ibrutinib-treated CLL. TCRdb's copy holds only in-frame clones and misses some; the assay was immunoSEQ multiplex PCR. This table holds 130,000 or so clones, 80% to 90% found once. The material sequenced was PBMCs, taken after 24 months of ibrutinib treatment. These receptors were collected from a human donor with chronic lymphocytic leukemia.

This chain connects TRBV6-5 to TRBJ1-1; maybe TRBD1 (5 bases). Trimming pared 6 bases from V and 1 base from J, leaving 12 bases between. The CDR3 length is 14 residues. Germline V gene data show CDR1 as MNHEY and CDR2 as SVGAGI. CDR3 in amino acids: CASRGSGGNTEAFF. The CDR3 DNA reads as TGTGCCAGCAGAGGTTCGGGGGGGAACACTGAAGCTTTCTTT.

The rearrangement links TRBV5-1 to TRBJ1-1; no firm D call. The CDR3 length is 15 residues. CDR1 and CDR2 (germline): SGHRS, YFSETQ. V dropped 0 bases and J dropped 1 base, with 10 bases sitting between them. This CDR3 is CASSLVGPSNTEAFF. CDR3 DNA: TGCGCCAGCAGCTTGGTCGGGCCCTCGAACACTGAAGCTTTCTTT.

This sequence joins TRBV7-9 and TRBJ2-1, with 13 bases lining up with TRBD2. This CDR3 region has 15 residues. Germline V gene data show CDR1 as SEHNR and CDR2 as FQNEAQ (reference sequence). The V segment lost 6 bases and the J segment 8 bases; nucleotides outside the gene matches: 7. The CDR3 DNA reads as TGTGCCAGCAGTTTCGGGACTAGCGGGGCCGATGAGCAGTTCTTC. This codes for CASSFGTSGADEQFF.

This chain uses TRBV5-1 with TRBJ1-2; weak D call: TRBD1 (5 bases). Trimming left V 4 bases short and J 4 bases short, with 11 bases between. Germline assignment: CDR1 SGHRS and CDR2 YFSETQ. The CDR3 length is 13 residues. The CDR3 DNA reads TGCGCCAGCAGCCCGCAGGGTACCTATGGCTACACCTTC. It specifies CASSPQGTYGYTF.

This chain uses TRBV6-1 with TRBJ1-2; the D is unclear. The germline V and J ends were trimmed by 1 base and 1 base, with 10 bases remaining between them. The CDR3 sequence is 15 residues long. CDR1 is MNHNS, CDR2 SASEGT, per germline. The CDR3 DNA sequence: TGTGCCAGCAGTGAAGGTCCCCCGGATAACTATGGCTACACCTTC. The encoded protein is CASSEGPPDNYGYTF.

V usage is TRBV5-6 and J usage is TRBJ2-5; TRBD1 is a possible D gene (5 bases). Trimming took off 1 base at V and 0 bases at J, with 10 bases between the two ends. From germline, CDR1 is SGHDT and CDR2 YYEEEE. The CDR3 totals 15 residues. CDR3 nucleotides: TGTGCCAGCAGCTTGCGACAGTATAACCAAGAGACCCAGTACTTC. This gives the protein CASSLRQYNQETQYF.

The V call is TRBV4-3, the J call TRBJ1-5; maybe TRBD1 (6 bases). Trimming left V 1 base short and J 1 base short, with 11 bases between. The V gene's germline CDR1 is LGHNA and CDR2 YSLEER. The CDR3 spans 16 residues. The CDR3 loop is CASSQGTGMSNQPQHF. The CDR3 nucleotides are TGCGCCAGCAGCCAAGGAACAGGGATGAGCAATCAGCCCCAGCATTTT.

The chain is built from TRBV7-8 and TRBJ2-3; a weak D match, TRBD1 (6 bases). The germline V and J ends were trimmed by 4 bases and 2 bases, with 13 bases remaining between them. Germline V lookup: CDR1 SGHVS, CDR2 FQNEAQ. The CDR3 runs to 15 residues. The CDR3 loop reads CASSSQGKATDTQYF. In DNA, the CDR3 is TGTGCCAGCAGCTCACAGGGAAAGGCCACAGATACGCAGTATTTT. Filled out from reference TRBV7-8 and TRBJ2-3, the complete variable domain reads GAGVSQSPRYKVAKRGQDVALRCDPISGHVSLFWYQQALGQGPEFLTYFQNEAQLDKSGLPSDRFFAERPEGSVSTLKIQRTQQEDSAVYLCASSSQGKATDTQYFGPGTRLTVL.

The rearrangement joins TRBV4-1 to TRBJ1-1; tentatively, D is TRBD1 (5 bases). There are 14 residues in the CDR3. Germline V CDR1 and CDR2: MGHRA, YSYEKL. V lost 3 bases, J lost 9 bases, and 17 bases lay in between. The CDR3 sequence is CASSQGVVGSKAFF. The CDR3 DNA sequence: TGCGCCAGCAGCCAGGGGGTCGTAGGGTCCAAAGCTTTCTTT.

J is TRBJ2-7 and V is TRBV28, with a possible D match to TRBD2 (5 bases). CDR3 length: 18 amino acids. V lost 7 bases and J 2 bases, leaving 27 bases between the germline ends. Germline-derived CDR1 and CDR2 are MDHEN and SYDVKM. Here the CDR3 DNA reads TGTGCCAGCACCCCGGTCGCCCTGGGGAGCACGAGGGCCTACGAGCAGTACTTC. Protein sequence: CASTPVALGSTRAYEQYF.

The chain employs TRBV6-5 and TRBJ1-1, with TRBD1 identical over 7 bases. The CDR3 spans 14 residues. V gave up 2 bases and J gave up 7 bases; unmatched junction bases: 7. Germline CDR1 is MNHEY and CDR2 is SVGAGI. CDR3 nucleotide sequence: TGTGCCAGCAGTTACGACCTAGACAGGGATGAAGCTTTCTTT. Translated: CASSYDLDRDEAFF.

This clone was observed a single time. A much bigger clone sits one base away, suggesting this may be a read error. This chain links TRBV4-1 with TRBJ2-1, with 7 bases identical to TRBD1. The germline V gene has CDR1 MGHRA and CDR2 YSYEKL. This CDR3 has 15 residues. The trim removed 1 base at V and 7 bases at J, leaving 7 bases unmatched. CDR3 nucleotides: TGCGCCAGCAGCCAAGGACAGGGAGAGGTGAATGAGCAGTTCTTC. It is translated as CASSQGQGEVNEQFF.

The genes are TRBV10-2 and TRBJ1-1; perhaps TRBD1 as D (6 bases). V dropped 10 bases and J dropped 8 bases, with 17 bases sitting between them. From germline, CDR1 is WSHSY and CDR2 SAAADI. This CDR3 is built from 12 residues. The CDR3 region is CATMVGGREAFF. As DNA, the CDR3 is TGCGCCACCATGGTAGGGGGGCGCGAAGCTTTCTTT.

The chain uses TRBV10-3 and TRBJ2-4; D is possibly TRBD1 or TRBD2 (6 bases each). The CDR3 loop spans 14 amino acids. V lost 3 bases, J lost 8 bases, and 14 bases lay in between. CDR1 is ENHRY and CDR2 is SYGVKD in the germline V gene. Here the CDR3 DNA reads TGTGCCATCAGTGATAACTCGGGGGCGTACATTCAGTACTTC. It translates to CAISDNSGAYIQYF.

The chain is built from TRBV15 and TRBJ1-2; 10 nucleotides match TRBD1. Germline CDR1 LNHNV, CDR2 YYDKDF (reference sequence). The CDR3 runs 18 residues. Trimming removed 1 base from V and 1 base from J; junction bases left unmatched: 9. Here the CDR3 reads CATSRVPIRDRGNYGYTF. CDR3 in DNA: TGTGCCACCAGCAGAGTCCCGATCCGGGACAGGGGTAACTATGGCTACACCTTC. The full variable domain, rest sourced from reference TRBV15 and TRBJ1-2, is DAMVIQNPRYQVTQFGKPVTLSCSQTLNHNVMYWYQQKSSQAPKLLFHYYDKDFNNEADTPDNFQSRRPNTSFCFLDIRSPGLGDTAMYLCATSRVPIRDRGNYGYTFGSGTRLTVV.

This sequence joins TRBV5-4 and TRBJ2-2, with D hard to call. The CDR3 is 14 amino acids. CDR1 SGHNT and CDR2 YYREEE come from the germline V gene (reference sequence). The V end lost 3 bases, the J end lost 0 bases, and 6 bases lay between the germline ends. CDR3 in amino acids: CASSSASNTGELFF. CDR3 coding DNA: TGTGCCAGCAGCTCCGCTTCGAACACCGGGGAGCTGTTTTTT.

This chain uses TRBV11-2 with TRBJ2-3; TRBD1 matches 11 bases. In germline, CDR1 is SGHAT, CDR2 FQNNGV. V shed 5 bases and J 3 bases; nucleotides not matched to a gene: 4. The CDR3 sequence is 15 residues long. CDR3 sequence reads: CASSADRGQTDTQYF. For the CDR3, the DNA is TGTGCCAGCAGCGCGGACAGGGGGCAGACAGATACGCAGTATTTT.

The chain is built from TRBV28 and TRBJ1-4, with D possibly being TRBD1 (5 bases). In germline, CDR1 is MDHEN, CDR2 SYDVKM. The CDR3 runs 15 residues. V lost 5 bases and J lost 8, with 18 bases in between. CDR3 protein: CASSGDVVQSEKLFF. CDR3 bases: TGTGCCAGCAGTGGGGACGTAGTACAATCGGAAAAACTGTTTTTT.

J is TRBJ2-3 and V is TRBV1; the tabulated D call, TRBD2, remains unverified against the DNA. TRBV1 is an annotated pseudogene. The CDR3 has 22 residues. The CDR3 DNA follows: TGCACCAGCAGCCATCCCCACCCTAACCGAGGGACTAGCGGGGGCCTCACAGATACGCAGTATTTT. Translated: CTSSHPHPNRGTSGGLTDTQYF.